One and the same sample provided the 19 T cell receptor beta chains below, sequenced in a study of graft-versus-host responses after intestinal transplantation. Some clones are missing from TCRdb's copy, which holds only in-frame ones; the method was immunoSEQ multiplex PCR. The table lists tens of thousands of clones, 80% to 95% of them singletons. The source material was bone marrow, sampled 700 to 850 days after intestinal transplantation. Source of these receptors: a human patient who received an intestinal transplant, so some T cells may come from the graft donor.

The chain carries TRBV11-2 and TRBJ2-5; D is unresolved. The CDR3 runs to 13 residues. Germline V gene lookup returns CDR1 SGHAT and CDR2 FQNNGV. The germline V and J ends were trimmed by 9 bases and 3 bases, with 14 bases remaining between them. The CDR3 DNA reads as TGTGCCAGTAGCCTAACAGCCGAAGAGACCCAGTACTTC. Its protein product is CASSLTAEETQYF. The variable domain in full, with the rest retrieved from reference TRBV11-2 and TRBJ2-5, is EAGVAQSPRYKIIEKRQSVAFWCNPISGHATLYWYQQILGQGPKLLIQFQNNGVVDDSQLPKDRFSAERLKGVDSTLKIQPAKLEDSAVYLCASSLTAEETQYFGPGTRLLVL.

This chain's CDR3 is CASKGGDTQYF. For the CDR3, the DNA is TGTGCCAGCAAGGGGGGAGATACGCAGTATTTT. The chain uses TRBV6-5 and TRBJ2-3, with D perhaps given as TRBD1 or TRBD2 (6 bases each). Germline loops: CDR1 MNHEY, CDR2 SVGAGI. The V end lost 7 bases, the J end lost 5 bases, and 7 bases lay between the germline ends. This CDR3 is 11 amino acids long.

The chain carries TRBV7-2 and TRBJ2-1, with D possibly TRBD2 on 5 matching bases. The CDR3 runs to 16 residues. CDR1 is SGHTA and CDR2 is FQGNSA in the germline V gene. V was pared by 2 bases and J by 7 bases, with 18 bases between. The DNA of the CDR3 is TGTGCCAGCAGCTTAAGTGTGTGGGCTCGGGGTAATGAGCAGTTCTTC. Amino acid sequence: CASSLSVWARGNEQFF. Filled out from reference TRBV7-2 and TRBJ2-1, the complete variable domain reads GAGVSQSPSNKVTEKGKDVELRCDPISGHTALYWYRQSLGQGLEFLIYFQGNSAPDKSGLPSDRFSAERTGGSVSTLTIQRTQQEDSAVYLCASSLSVWARGNEQFFGPGTRLTVL.

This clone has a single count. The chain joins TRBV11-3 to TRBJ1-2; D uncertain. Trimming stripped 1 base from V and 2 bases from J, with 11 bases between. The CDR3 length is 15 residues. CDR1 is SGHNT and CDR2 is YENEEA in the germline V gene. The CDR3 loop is CASSLGRGGNYGYTF. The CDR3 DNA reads TGTGCCAGCAGCTTAGGTCGCGGCGGCAACTATGGCTACACCTTC.

The CDR3 reads CASSLSGTDTQYF. The CDR3 bases are TGCGCCAGCAGCTTGAGTGGGACAGATACGCAGTATTTT. This chain joins TRBV5-1 and TRBJ2-3; no definite D call. This CDR3 comprises 13 residues. Germline lookup yields CDR1 SGHRS and CDR2 YFSETQ. V was cut by 1 base and J by 3 bases, with 6 bases left in between.

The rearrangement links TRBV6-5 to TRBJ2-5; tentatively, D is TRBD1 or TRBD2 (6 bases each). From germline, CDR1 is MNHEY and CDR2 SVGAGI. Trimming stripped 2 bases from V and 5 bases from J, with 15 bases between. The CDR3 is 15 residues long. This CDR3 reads CASSYLPGGEETQYF. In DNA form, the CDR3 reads TGTGCCAGCAGTTACCTCCCCGGGGGCGAGGAGACCCAGTACTTC.

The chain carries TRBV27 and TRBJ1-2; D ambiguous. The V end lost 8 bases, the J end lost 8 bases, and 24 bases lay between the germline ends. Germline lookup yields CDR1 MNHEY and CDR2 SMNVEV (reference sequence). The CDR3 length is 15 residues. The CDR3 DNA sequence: TGTGCCAGCCACCCATCCCCTATTGAGTTACGGGGCTACACCTTC. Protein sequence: CASHPSPIELRGYTF.

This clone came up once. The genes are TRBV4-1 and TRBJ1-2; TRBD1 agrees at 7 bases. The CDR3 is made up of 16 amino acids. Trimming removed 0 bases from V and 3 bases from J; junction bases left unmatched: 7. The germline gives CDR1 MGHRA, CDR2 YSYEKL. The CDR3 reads CASSQEVGTVHYGYTF. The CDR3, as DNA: TGCGCCAGCAGCCAAGAAGTAGGGACAGTTCACTATGGCTACACCTTC.

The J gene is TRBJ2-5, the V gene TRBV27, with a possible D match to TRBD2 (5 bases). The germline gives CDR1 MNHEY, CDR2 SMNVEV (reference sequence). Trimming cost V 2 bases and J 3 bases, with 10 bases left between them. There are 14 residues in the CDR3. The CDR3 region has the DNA TGTGCCAGCAGTTTAGAGGGTAGGGAAGAGACCCAGTACTTC. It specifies CASSLEGREETQYF.

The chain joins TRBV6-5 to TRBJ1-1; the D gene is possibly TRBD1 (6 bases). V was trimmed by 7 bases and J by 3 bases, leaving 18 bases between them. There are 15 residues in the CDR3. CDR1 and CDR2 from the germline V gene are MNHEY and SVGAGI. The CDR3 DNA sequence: TGTGCCAGCACCACCGGGGCGAGGGGGGACACTGAAGCTTTCTTT. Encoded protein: CASTTGARGDTEAFF.

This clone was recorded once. CDR3 loop: CASSHDGTNYSPLHF. CDR3 DNA: TGTGCCAGCAGCCACGACGGGACAAACTATTCACCCCTCCACTTT. The chain employs TRBV14 and TRBJ1-6; TRBD1 is a possible D gene (6 bases). Germline CDR1 and CDR2: SGHDN and FVKESK. V lost 3 bases, J lost 8 bases, and 14 bases lay in between. This CDR3 has 15 residues. Together with reference TRBV14 and TRBJ1-6, the CDR3 gives the full variable domain: EAGVTQFPSHSVIEKGQTVTLRCDPISGHDNLYWYRRVMGKEIKFLLHFVKESKQDESGMPNNRFLAERTGGTYSTLKVQPAELEDSGVYFCASSHDGTNYSPLHFGNGTRLTVT.

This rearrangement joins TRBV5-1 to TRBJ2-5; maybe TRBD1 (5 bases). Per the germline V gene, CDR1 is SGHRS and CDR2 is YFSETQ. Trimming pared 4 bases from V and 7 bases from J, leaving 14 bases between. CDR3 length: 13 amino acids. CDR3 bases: TGCGCCAGCAGCCGGTCCAGGGATGTGACCCAGTACTTC. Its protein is CASSRSRDVTQYF.

CDR3 nucleotide sequence: TGTGCCATCAGTGAGGGACAGGGAGGGAAAGATACGCAGTATTTT. Amino acids: CAISEGQGGKDTQYF. V gene TRBV10-3 combines with J gene TRBJ2-3; possibly TRBD1 for D (8 bases). The germline V gene encodes CDR1 ENHRY and CDR2 SYGVKD. Trimming took 2 bases from V and 5 from J, leaving 14 bases between them. The CDR3 is 15 amino acids.

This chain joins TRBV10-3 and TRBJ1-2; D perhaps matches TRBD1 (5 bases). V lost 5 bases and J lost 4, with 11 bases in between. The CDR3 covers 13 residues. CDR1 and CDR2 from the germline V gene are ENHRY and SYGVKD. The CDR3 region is CAISSGITYGYTF. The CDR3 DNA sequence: TGTGCCATCAGTTCAGGGATTACCTATGGCTACACCTTC.

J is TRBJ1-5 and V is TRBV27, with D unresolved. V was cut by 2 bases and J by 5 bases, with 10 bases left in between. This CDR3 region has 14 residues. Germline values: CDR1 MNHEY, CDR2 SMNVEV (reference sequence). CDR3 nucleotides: TGTGCCAGCAGTTTAAGGGTTGGGTATCAGCCCCAGCATTTT. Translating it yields CASSLRVGYQPQHF.

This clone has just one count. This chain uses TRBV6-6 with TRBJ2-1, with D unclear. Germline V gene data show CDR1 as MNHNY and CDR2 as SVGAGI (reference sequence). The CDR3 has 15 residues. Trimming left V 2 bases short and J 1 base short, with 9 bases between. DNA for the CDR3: TGTGCCAGCAGTTACGGCCCGATATCCTACAATGAGCAGTTCTTC. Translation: CASSYGPISYNEQFF.

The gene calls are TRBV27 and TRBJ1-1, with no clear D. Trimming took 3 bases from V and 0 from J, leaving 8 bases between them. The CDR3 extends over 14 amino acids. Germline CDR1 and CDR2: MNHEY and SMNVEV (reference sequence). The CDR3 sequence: CASSLTIMNTEAFF. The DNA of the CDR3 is TGTGCCAGCAGTTTGACAATCATGAACACTGAAGCTTTCTTT.

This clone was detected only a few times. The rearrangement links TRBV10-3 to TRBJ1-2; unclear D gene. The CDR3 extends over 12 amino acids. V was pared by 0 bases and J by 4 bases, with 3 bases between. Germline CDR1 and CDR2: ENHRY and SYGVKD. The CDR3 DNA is TGTGCCATCAGTGAGTCCGCCTATGGCTACACCTTC. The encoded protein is CAISESAYGYTF.

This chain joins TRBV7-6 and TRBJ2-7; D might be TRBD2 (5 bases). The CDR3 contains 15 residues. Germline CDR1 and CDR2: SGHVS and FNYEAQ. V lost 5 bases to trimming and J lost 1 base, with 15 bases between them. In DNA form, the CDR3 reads TGTGCCAGCAGCCTAAGCGGAGACGGATCCTACGAGCAGTACTTC. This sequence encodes CASSLSGDGSYEQYF.